The clone carrying this TCR beta chain was seen just once. Its antigen is undetermined. The data were obtained in a study of blood T cells in healthy people across ages. Study-level findings and limits: Long-lived donors exceeded aged donors in naive CD4+ cells and diversity. Naive T cell percentage strongly correlated with TCR beta diversity. Estimated diversity across one million T cells was deemed an underestimate.

Trimming cost V 7 bases and J 7 bases; bases outside gene matches: 13. This CDR3 spans 16 amino acids. For the second PCR, which ran for about 6 to 11 cycles, a sample-barcoded 5' primer and a J-beta primer mix were used. TCRdb processed the 5' RACE reads anew with MiXCR; each CDR3 protein has one entry. The data contain fewer than 700,000 distinct CDR3 sequences, approximately 40% of them singletons. This chain joins TRBV12-3 or TRBV12-4 and TRBJ2-2, with 9 positions matching TRBD2. Sequencing input: blood. The TCR was taken from a man of 80 years or more in good health. This CDR3 is CASTPSSGRTGGELFF. The CDR3 DNA follows: TGTGCCAGCACCCCATCGAGCGGGAGGACGGGCGGGGAGCTGTTTTTT.